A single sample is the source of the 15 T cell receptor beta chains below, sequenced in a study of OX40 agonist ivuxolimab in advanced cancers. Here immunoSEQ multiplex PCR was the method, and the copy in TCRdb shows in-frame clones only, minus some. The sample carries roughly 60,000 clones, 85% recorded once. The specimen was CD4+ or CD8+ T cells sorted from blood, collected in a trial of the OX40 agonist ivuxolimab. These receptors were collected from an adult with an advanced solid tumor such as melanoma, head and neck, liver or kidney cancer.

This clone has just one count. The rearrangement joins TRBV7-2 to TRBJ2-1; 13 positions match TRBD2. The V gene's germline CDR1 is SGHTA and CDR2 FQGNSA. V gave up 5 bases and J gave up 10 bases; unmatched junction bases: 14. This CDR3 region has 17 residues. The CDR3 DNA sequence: TGTGCCAGCAGCCGAGGGGGGACTAGCGGGACCCGGAGGGAGCAGTTCTTC. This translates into CASSRGGTSGTRREQFF.

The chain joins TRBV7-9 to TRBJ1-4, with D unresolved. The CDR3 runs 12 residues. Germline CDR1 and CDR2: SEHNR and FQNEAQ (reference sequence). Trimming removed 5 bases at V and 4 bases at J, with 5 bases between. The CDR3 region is CASSLLNEKLFF. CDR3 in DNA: TGTGCCAGCAGCCTTCTTAATGAAAAACTGTTTTTT.

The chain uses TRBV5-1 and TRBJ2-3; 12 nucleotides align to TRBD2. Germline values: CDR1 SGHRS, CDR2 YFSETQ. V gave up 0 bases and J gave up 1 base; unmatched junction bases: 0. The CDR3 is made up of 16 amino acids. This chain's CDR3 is CASSLGTSGGTDTQYF. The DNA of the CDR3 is TGCGCCAGCAGCTTGGGGACTAGCGGGGGCACAGATACGCAGTATTTT.

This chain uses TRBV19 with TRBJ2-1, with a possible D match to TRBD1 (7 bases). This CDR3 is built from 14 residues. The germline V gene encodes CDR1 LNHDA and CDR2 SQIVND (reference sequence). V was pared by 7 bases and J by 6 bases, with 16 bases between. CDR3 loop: CASKGPGGSNEQFF. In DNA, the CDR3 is TGTGCCAGTAAAGGGCCAGGGGGGTCCAATGAGCAGTTCTTC.

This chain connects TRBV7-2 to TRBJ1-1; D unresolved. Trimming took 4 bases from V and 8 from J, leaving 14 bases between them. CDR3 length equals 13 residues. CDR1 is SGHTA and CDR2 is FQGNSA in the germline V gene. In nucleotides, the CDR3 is TGTGCCAGCAGCTCCACGCAGAGAGGGGAAGCTTTCTTT. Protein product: CASSSTQRGEAFF.

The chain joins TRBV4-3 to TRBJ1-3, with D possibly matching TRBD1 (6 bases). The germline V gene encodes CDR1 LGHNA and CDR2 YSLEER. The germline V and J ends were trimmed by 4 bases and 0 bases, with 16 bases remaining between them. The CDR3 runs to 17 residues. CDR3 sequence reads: CASSLQFTGNSGNTIYF. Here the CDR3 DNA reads TGCGCCAGCAGCCTCCAATTTACAGGGAACTCTGGAAACACCATATATTTT.

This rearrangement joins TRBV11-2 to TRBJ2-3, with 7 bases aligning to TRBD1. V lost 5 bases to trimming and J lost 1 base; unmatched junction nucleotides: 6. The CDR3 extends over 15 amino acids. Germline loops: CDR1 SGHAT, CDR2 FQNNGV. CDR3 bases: TGTGCCAGCAGCAGGGTCCAGGGGGGCACAGATACGCAGTATTTT. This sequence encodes CASSRVQGGTDTQYF.

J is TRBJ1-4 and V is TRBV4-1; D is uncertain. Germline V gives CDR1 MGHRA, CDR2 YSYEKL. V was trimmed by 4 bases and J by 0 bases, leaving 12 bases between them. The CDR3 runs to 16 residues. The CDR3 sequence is CASSLARVATNEKLFF. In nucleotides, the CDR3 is TGCGCCAGCAGCCTTGCCCGGGTTGCAACTAATGAAAAACTGTTTTTT.

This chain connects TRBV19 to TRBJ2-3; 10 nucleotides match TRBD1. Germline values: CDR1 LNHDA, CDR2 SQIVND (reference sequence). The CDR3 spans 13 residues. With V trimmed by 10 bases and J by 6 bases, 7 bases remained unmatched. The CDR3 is CATNRDRGDTQYF. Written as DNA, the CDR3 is TGTGCCACGAACCGGGACAGGGGTGATACGCAGTATTTT. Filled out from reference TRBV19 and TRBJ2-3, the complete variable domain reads DGGITQSPKYLFRKEGQNVTLSCEQNLNHDAMYWYRQDPGQGLRLIYYSQIVNDFQKGDIAEGYSVSREKKESFPLTVTSAQKNPTAFYLCATNRDRGDTQYFGPGTRLTVL.

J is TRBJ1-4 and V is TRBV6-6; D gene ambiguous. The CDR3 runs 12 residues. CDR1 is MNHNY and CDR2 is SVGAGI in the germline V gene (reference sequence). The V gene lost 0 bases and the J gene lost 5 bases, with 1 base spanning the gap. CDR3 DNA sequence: TGTGCCAGCAGTTACTCAAATGAAAAACTGTTTTTT. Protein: CASSYSNEKLFF.

CDR3 nucleotides: TGTGCCATAGAACAGCCTGAAGCTTTCTTT. Its translation: CAIEQPEAFF. The gene calls are TRBV27 and TRBJ1-1; D is unclear. The CDR3 is 10 amino acids. The germline V gene has CDR1 MNHEY and CDR2 SMNVEV (reference sequence). V lost 10 bases and J 6 bases, leaving 9 bases between the germline ends.

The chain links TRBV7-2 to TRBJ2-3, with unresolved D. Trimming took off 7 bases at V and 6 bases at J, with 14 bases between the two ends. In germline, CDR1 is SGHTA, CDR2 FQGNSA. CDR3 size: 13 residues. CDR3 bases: TGTGCCAGCACCTCTTACTTGGAGGATACGCAGTATTTT. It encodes CASTSYLEDTQYF. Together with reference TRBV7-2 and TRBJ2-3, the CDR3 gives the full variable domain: GAGVSQSPSNKVTEKGKDVELRCDPISGHTALYWYRQSLGQGLEFLIYFQGNSAPDKSGLPSDRFSAERTGGSVSTLTIQRTQQEDSAVYLCASTSYLEDTQYFGPGTRLTVL.

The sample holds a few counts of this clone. This CDR3 reads CAWSVPPNYEQYF. The DNA of the CDR3 is TGTGCCTGGAGTGTACCCCCCAATTACGAGCAGTACTTC. The chain uses TRBV30 and TRBJ2-7; no reliable D call. The CDR3 contains 13 residues. V dropped 0 bases and J dropped 4 bases, with 10 bases sitting between them. In germline, CDR1 is GTSNPN, CDR2 SVGIG (reference sequence). Drawing the rest from reference TRBV30 and TRBJ2-7, the complete variable domain is SQTIHQWPATLVQPVGSPLSLECTVEGTSNPNLYWYRQAAGRGLQLLFYSVGIGQISSEVPQNLSASRPQDRQFILSSKKLLLSDSGFYLCAWSVPPNYEQYFGPGTRLTVT.

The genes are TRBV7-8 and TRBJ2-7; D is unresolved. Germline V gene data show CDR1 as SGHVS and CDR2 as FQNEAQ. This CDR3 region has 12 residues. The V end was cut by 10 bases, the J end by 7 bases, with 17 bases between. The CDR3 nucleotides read TGTGCCACCACACCGACGTTCTGTGAGCAGTACTTC. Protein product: CATTPTFCEQYF.

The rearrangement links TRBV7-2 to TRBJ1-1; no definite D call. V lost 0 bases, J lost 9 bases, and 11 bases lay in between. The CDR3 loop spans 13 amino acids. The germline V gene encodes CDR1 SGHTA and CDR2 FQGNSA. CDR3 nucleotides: TGTGCCAGCAGCTTAGCGTACAATCTCCAAGCTTTCTTT. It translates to CASSLAYNLQAFF.